This is a list of T cell receptor beta chains from one sample in a study of OX40 agonist ivuxolimab in advanced cancers. The repertoire was sequenced with immunoSEQ multiplex PCR; TCRdb's copy has only in-frame clones and lacks some. The sample lists 100,000 to 120,000 clones, about 91% occurring once. Here the sequenced sample was CD4+ or CD8+ T cells sorted from blood, taken in a trial of the OX40 agonist ivuxolimab. The receptors come from an adult with an advanced solid tumor such as melanoma, head and neck, liver or kidney cancer. Both conserved end residues are part of each CDR3. The D gene is left open where the match is weak. Expanded clones are given a class, and other clones once, few, many or no size at all.

clone size: NA
J gene: TRBJ2-5
V gene: TRBV7-8
D gene: NA
CDR3 protein: CASSLALETQYF
CDR3 DNA: TGTGCCAGCAGCTTAGCCCTGGAGACCCAGTACTTC

clone size: once
J gene: TRBJ1-1
V gene: TRBV6-1
D gene: NA
CDR3 protein: CASSQRAQEAFF
CDR3 DNA: TGTGCCAGCAGTCAAAGGGCCCAGGAAGCTTTCTTT

clone size: few
J gene: TRBJ1-1
V gene: TRBV19
D gene: NA
CDR3 protein: CASSISGDTEAFF
CDR3 DNA: TGTGCCAGTAGTATAAGTGGAGACACTGAAGCTTTCTTT

clone size: NA
J gene: TRBJ2-3
V gene: TRBV10-3
D gene: TRBD2
CDR3 protein: CAISGSGGSTDTQYF
CDR3 DNA: TGTGCCATCAGTGGTAGCGGGGGTAGCACAGATACGCAGTATTTT

clone size: NA
J gene: TRBJ1-1
V gene: TRBV4-2
D gene: NA
CDR3 protein: CASSQVATWNTEAFF
CDR3 DNA: TGTGCCAGCAGCCAAGTTGCGACATGGAACACTGAAGCTTTCTTT

clone size: NA
J gene: TRBJ1-5
V gene: TRBV19
D gene: NA
CDR3 protein: CASNRQPQHF
CDR3 DNA: TGTGCCAGTAACCGGCAGCCCCAGCATTTT

clone size: NA
J gene: TRBJ2-5
V gene: TRBV11-3
D gene: NA
CDR3 protein: CASSLNRWETQYF
CDR3 DNA: TGTGCCAGCAGCTTGAACAGATGGGAGACCCAGTACTTC

clone size: NA
J gene: TRBJ1-2
V gene: TRBV7-3
D gene: NA
CDR3 protein: CASSLTQGKGYTF
CDR3 DNA: TGTGCCAGCAGCTTAACACAGGGAAAAGGCTACACCTTC

clone size: few
J gene: TRBJ2-2
V gene: TRBV27
D gene: TRBD1
CDR3 protein: CASRQGQNTGELFF
CDR3 DNA: TGTGCCAGCAGACAGGGGCAGAACACCGGGGAGCTGTTTTTT

clone size: NA
J gene: TRBJ2-3
V gene: TRBV29-1
D gene: NA
CDR3 protein: CSVESGRGDTQYF
CDR3 DNA: TGCAGCGTTGAAAGCGGTCGCGGAGATACGCAGTATTTT

clone size: NA
J gene: TRBJ2-7
V gene: TRBV21-1
D gene: NA
CDR3 protein: CASSDGTLTLYEQYF
CDR3 DNA: TGTGCCAGCAGCGACGGGACACTGACCCTCTACGAGCAGTACTTC